Listed below are T cell receptor beta chains from one sample, sequenced in a study of blood T cells in healthy people across ages. TCRdb reprocessed the 5' RACE reads with MiXCR, giving one entry per CDR3 protein. The sample lists some 1.5 million distinct CDR3 sequences; 28% were seen once. Input material: blood. These receptor sequences come from a woman younger than 45 in good health. Both conserved end residues are part of each CDR3. Each record gives: V gene, D gene, clone size, J gene, CDR3 protein, CDR3 DNA. D genes are given only for firm matches. Rows give clone size only sometimes, using once, few, many, or a class for an expanded clone.

v_call: TRBV5-1
d_call: NA
clone_size: NA
j_call: TRBJ2-7
cdr3_aa: CASGRAPGAEQYF
cdr3_nt: TGCGCCAGCGGCCGGGCCCCGGGGGCCGAGCAGTACTTC

v_call: TRBV12-3/TRBV12-4
d_call: TRBD1
clone_size: NA
j_call: TRBJ2-3
cdr3_aa: CASRPDRGIRTDTQYF
cdr3_nt: TGTGCCAGCAGACCGGACAGGGGGATTCGCACAGATACGCAGTATTTT

v_call: TRBV6-5
d_call: NA
clone_size: NA
j_call: TRBJ2-1
cdr3_aa: CASSDSTRGFSNEQFF
cdr3_nt: TGTGCCAGCAGTGACTCTACGCGCGGCTTCTCCAATGAGCAGTTCTTC

v_call: TRBV28
d_call: NA
clone_size: NA
j_call: TRBJ2-7
cdr3_aa: CASSLWAEDIGEQYF
cdr3_nt: TGTGCCAGCAGTTTATGGGCCGAGGACATCGGGGAGCAGTACTTC

v_call: TRBV20-1
d_call: TRBD1
clone_size: NA
j_call: TRBJ1-5
cdr3_aa: CSARQGQQPQHF
cdr3_nt: TGCAGTGCTCGACAGGGTCAACAGCCCCAGCATTTT

v_call: TRBV15
d_call: TRBD1
clone_size: NA
j_call: TRBJ2-2
cdr3_aa: CATRRQGNTGELFF
cdr3_nt: TGTGCCACCAGGAGACAGGGAAACACCGGGGAGCTGTTTTTT

v_call: TRBV29-1
d_call: TRBD1
clone_size: many
j_call: TRBJ2-7
cdr3_aa: CSVSTGVREQYF
cdr3_nt: TGCAGCGTTTCTACAGGGGTCCGCGAGCAGTACTTC

v_call: TRBV2
d_call: TRBD2
clone_size: NA
j_call: TRBJ2-3
cdr3_aa: CASKGSGSTDTQYF
cdr3_nt: TGTGCCAGCAAGGGAAGCGGGAGTACAGATACGCAGTATTTT

v_call: TRBV15
d_call: TRBD2
clone_size: many
j_call: TRBJ2-5
cdr3_aa: CATSSWSGEQETQYF
cdr3_nt: TGTGCCACCAGCAGTTGGAGCGGGGAGCAAGAGACCCAGTACTTC

v_call: TRBV20-1
d_call: NA
clone_size: NA
j_call: TRBJ1-4
cdr3_aa: CSASKGEHSNEKLFF
cdr3_nt: TGCAGTGCTAGTAAGGGGGAACACTCTAATGAAAAACTGTTTTTT